This TCR beta chain comes out of a study of cytomegalovirus exposure and HLA in healthy donors. Findings and limits, study-wide: Donors were assumed by presence/absence analyses to have roughly uniform sequencing depth. Several top significant clusters appeared, in a later analysis, to be linked to common viral pathogens.

The PCR ran on 60 Vbeta and 13 Jbeta primers. Libraries were prepared by immunoSEQ multiplex PCR; TCRdb keeps only in-frame clonotypes and omits some of them. The repertoire holds about 68,000 clones, approximately 80% seen once, with 6% to 7.5% in the top ten. This clone has a single count. The antigen is not known. V was cut by 3 bases and J by 2 bases, with 17 bases left in between. The CDR3 extends over 15 amino acids. CDR1 and CDR2 (germline): SQVTM, ANQGSEA. J is TRBJ2-7 and V is TRBV29-1; tentative D call: TRBD2 (5 bases). The source is a human donor in good health. Sequenced material: PBMCs. The CDR3 region has the DNA TGCAGCGTTGATTGGGGAGATGATTCGACCTACGAGCAGTACTTC. This codes for CSVDWGDDSTYEQYF.